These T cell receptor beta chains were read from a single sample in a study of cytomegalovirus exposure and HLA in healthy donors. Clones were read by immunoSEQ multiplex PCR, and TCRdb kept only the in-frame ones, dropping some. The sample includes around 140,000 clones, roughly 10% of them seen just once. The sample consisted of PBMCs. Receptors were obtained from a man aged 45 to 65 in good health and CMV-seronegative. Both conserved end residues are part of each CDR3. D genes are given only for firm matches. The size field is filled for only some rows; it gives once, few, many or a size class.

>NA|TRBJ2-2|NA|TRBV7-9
TGTGCCAGCAGACAGGGGAACACCGGGGAGCTGTTTTTT
CASRQGNTGELFF
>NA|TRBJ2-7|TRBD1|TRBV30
TGTGCCTGGAGTGGGGACAGGGGGCAGTACGAGCAGTACTTC
CAWSGDRGQYEQYF
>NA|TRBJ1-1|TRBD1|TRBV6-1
TGTGCCAGCAGTGAGGAGACAGGGACAAACACTGAAGCTTTCTTT
CASSEETGTNTEAFF
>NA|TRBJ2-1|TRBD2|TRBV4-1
TGCGCCAGCAGCCACTTTCCTCGTGATAGCGGGGCTCGTTTGCTCCACAATGAGCAGTTCTTC
CASSHFPRDSGARLLHNEQFF
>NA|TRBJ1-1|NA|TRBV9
TGTGCCAGCAGCGCGGGACCGGGAGGGGGGACTGAAGCTTTCTTT
CASSAGPGGGTEAFF
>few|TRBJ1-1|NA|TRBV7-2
TGTGCCAGCAGCTCGGGGAGGGGGAACACTGAAGCTTTCTTT
CASSSGRGNTEAFF
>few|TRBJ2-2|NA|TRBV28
TGTGCCAGCAGCCTACGGGGAGCGAACACCGGGGAGCTGTTTTTT
CASSLRGANTGELFF
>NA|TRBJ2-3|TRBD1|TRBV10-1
TGCGCCAGCAGTCGGACAGGGGTCGGCACAGATACGCAGTATTTT
CASSRTGVGTDTQYF
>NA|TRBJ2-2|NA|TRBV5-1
TGCGCCAGCAGTCCAGGGTCCAACACCGGGGAGCTGTTTTTT
CASSPGSNTGELFF
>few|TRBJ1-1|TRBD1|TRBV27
TGTGCCAGCAGTTGGCAGGGGGGAATGAACACTGAAGCTTTCTTT
CASSWQGGMNTEAFF
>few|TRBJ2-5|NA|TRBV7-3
TGTGCCAGCAGCTTATTCGGGGGACAGAAAGAGACCCAGTACTTC
CASSLFGGQKETQYF
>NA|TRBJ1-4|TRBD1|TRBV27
TGTGCCAGCAGTTCCCCGACAGGGGGTGAAAAACTGTTTTTT
CASSSPTGGEKLFF
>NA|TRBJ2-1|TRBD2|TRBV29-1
TGCAGCGTTGTGGGGGGGAGCTCCTACAATGAGCAGTTCTTC
CSVVGGSSYNEQFF
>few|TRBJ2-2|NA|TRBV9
TGTGCCAGCAGTACCGCGTTTGGGGCTCTGAACACCGGGGAGCTGTTTTTT
CASSTAFGALNTGELFF
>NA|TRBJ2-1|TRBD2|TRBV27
TGTGCCAGCAGTTCGCCTACAGCGGGGGCTCGGAATGAGCAGTTCTTC
CASSSPTAGARNEQFF
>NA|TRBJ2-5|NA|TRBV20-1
TGCAGTGCTAGCGAAGAGACCCAGTACTTC
CSASEETQYF
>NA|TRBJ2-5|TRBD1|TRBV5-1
TGCGCCAGCAGCACCTACAACGGACAGGGCCAAGAGACCCAGTACTTC
CASSTYNGQGQETQYF
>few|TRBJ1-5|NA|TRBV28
TGTGCCAGCAGCTCGGCAGGGGTTCAGCCCCAGCATTTT
CASSSAGVQPQHF
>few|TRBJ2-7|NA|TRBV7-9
TGTGCCAGCAGCTTTGACTCGTACGAGCAGTACTTC
CASSFDSYEQYF
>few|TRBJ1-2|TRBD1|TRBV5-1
TGCGCCAGCAGCTTTTTGCAGGGGGCGCCCGATGGCTACACCTTC
CASSFLQGAPDGYTF
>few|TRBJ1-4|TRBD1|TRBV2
TGTGCCAGCAGTTCACAAGGGACAGGAAAACTCATTAATGAAAAACTGTTTTTT
CASSSQGTGKLINEKLFF
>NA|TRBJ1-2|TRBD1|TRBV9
TGTGCCAGCAGCGACCGAGGGACAGCTAACTATGGCTACACCTTC
CASSDRGTANYGYTF
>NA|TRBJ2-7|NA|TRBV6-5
TGTGCCAGCAGCCTCCAAGCCCCTAGTGCCTACGAGCAGTACTTC
CASSLQAPSAYEQYF
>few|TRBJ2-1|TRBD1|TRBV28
TGTGCCAGCAGTCCTTCCGGGACAGGGGGCAACAATGAGCAGTTCTTC
CASSPSGTGGNNEQFF
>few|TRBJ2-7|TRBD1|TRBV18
TGTGCCAGCTCACCACTCCGGACAGGTTCGTCCTACGAGCAGTACTTC
CASSPLRTGSSYEQYF
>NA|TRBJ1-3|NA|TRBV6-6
TGTGCCAGCAGAGACAGTCTGGGGGGAAACACCATATATTTT
CASRDSLGGNTIYF
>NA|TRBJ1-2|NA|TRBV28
TGTGCCAGCAGTTTATACAGGGCTGGCTATGGCTACACCTTC
CASSLYRAGYGYTF
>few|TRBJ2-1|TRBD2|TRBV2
TGTGCCAGCAGTGGTTTGCTAGCGGGGTCGAATGAGCAGTTCTTC
CASSGLLAGSNEQFF
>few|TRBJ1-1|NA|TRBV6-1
TGTGCCAGCAGCCAACGGGGGGACACTGAAGCTTTCTTT
CASSQRGDTEAFF
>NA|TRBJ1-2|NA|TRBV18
TGTGCCAGCTCACCAGTACTCGGTTCCGCTAACTATGGCTACACCTTC
CASSPVLGSANYGYTF
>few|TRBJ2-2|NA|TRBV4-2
TGTGCCAGCAGCCATCACGACAGACCAGCGAACACCGGGGAGCTGTTTTTT
CASSHHDRPANTGELFF
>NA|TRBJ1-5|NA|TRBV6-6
TGTGCCAGCAGACCCCTTGGAGGGTATAGCAATCAGCCCCAGCATTTT
CASRPLGGYSNQPQHF
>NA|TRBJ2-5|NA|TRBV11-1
TGTGCCAGCAGCTTAGACAGGCGGGAGACCCAGTACTTC
CASSLDRRETQYF
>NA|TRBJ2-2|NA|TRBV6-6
TGTGCCAGCAGTTACATGCGCGCGTCGACCGGGGAGCTGTTTTTT
CASSYMRASTGELFF
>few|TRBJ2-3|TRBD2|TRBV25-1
TGTGCCAGCAGTGAAGGGCTAGCGGGGGTTACAGATACGCAGTATTTT
CASSEGLAGVTDTQYF
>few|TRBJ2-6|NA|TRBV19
TGTGCCAGTAGTATATCGGGGGGGGCCAACGTCCTGACTTTC
CASSISGGANVLTF